These 9 T cell receptor beta chains came from one sample sequenced in a study of control samples from healthy donors and cancer patients. Data came from immunoSEQ multiplex PCR; TCRdb stores just in-frame clones and leaves some out. This sample carries roughly 160,000 clones, roughly 94% of them seen once, and the ten largest clones take 14%. The sample consisted of PBMCs. All receptors come from a man aged 55-75 years with colorectal cancer.

This chain uses TRBV7-2 with TRBJ2-7, with 9 bases lining up with TRBD2. V lost 0 bases, J lost 0 bases, and 6 bases stayed unmatched. The CDR3 runs 17 residues. Germline V lookup: CDR1 SGHTA, CDR2 FQGNSA. As DNA, the CDR3 is TGTGCCAGCAGCTTAGCCCCCGGCGGGGGGGCCTCCTACGAGCAGTACTTC. The encoded protein is CASSLAPGGGASYEQYF.

DNA of the CDR3: TGTGCCAGCAGCTCAGGACAGGGGGCCTCCTACGAGCAGTACTTC. The encoded protein is CASSSGQGASYEQYF. The rearrangement links TRBV11-3 to TRBJ2-7; 11 nucleotides match TRBD1. Trimming at V came to 4 bases and at J to 0 bases, leaving 2 bases not matched to a gene. The germline gives CDR1 SGHNT, CDR2 YENEEA. The CDR3 is 15 amino acids.

The gene calls are TRBV27 and TRBJ2-7, with D unresolved. Per the germline V gene, CDR1 is MNHEY and CDR2 is SMNVEV (reference sequence). This CDR3 has 13 amino acids. V shed 2 bases and J shed 4 bases, with 9 bases lying between them. CDR3 in DNA: TGTGCCAGCAGTTTAGGGGATGTTTACGAGCAGTACTTC. Translated: CASSLGDVYEQYF.

In this sample, this clone turned up once. The V call is TRBV28, the J call TRBJ2-4, with D perhaps TRBD1 (6 bases). V lost 6 bases, J lost 4 bases, and 16 bases lay in between. Germline CDR1 is MDHEN and CDR2 is SYDVKM. The CDR3 extends over 15 amino acids. CDR3 loop: CASRLEGTKKNIQYF. CDR3 nucleotide sequence: TGTGCCAGCAGGCTAGAGGGGACAAAGAAAAACATTCAGTACTTC.

V usage is TRBV9 and J usage is TRBJ1-1; D possibly corresponds to TRBD1 (5 bases). Germline V gene lookup returns CDR1 SGDLS and CDR2 YYNGEE. Trimming removed 2 bases at V and 3 bases at J, with 8 bases between. The CDR3 covers 13 residues. The CDR3 is CASSVVGDTEAFF. In DNA, the CDR3 is TGTGCCAGCAGCGTCGTAGGGGACACTGAAGCTTTCTTT.

The rearrangement links TRBV5-4 to TRBJ2-3; no firm D call. This CDR3 comprises 14 residues. Germline loops: CDR1 SGHNT, CDR2 YYREEE (reference sequence). V lost 0 bases and J lost 2, with 7 bases in between. DNA for the CDR3: TGTGCCAGCAGCTTGGCTCAGAACACAGATACGCAGTATTTT. This translates into CASSLAQNTDTQYF.

The chain is built from TRBV2 and TRBJ1-2; tentatively, D is TRBD1 (5 bases). The CDR3 length is 16 residues. Germline lookup yields CDR1 SNHLY and CDR2 FYNNEI. V dropped 8 bases and J dropped 2 bases, with 21 bases sitting between them. CDR3 in DNA: TGTGCCAGCGGGGGGGAGGAGCAGGGAGGCAACTATGGCTACACCTTC. Protein: CASGGEEQGGNYGYTF.

The rearrangement joins TRBV4-3 to TRBJ2-1; D is undetermined. The CDR3 is made up of 13 amino acids. The germline V gene has CDR1 LGHNA and CDR2 YSLEER. V was trimmed by 0 bases and J by 10 bases, leaving 10 bases between them. In DNA form, the CDR3 reads TGCGCCAGCAGCCAAGATAGGGTGGAGGAGCAGTTCTTC. Translated: CASSQDRVEEQFF.

The gene calls are TRBV18 and TRBJ2-5; unclear D gene. The CDR3 is 14 residues long. Germline V gene sequence: CDR1 KGHSH, CDR2 LQKENI. Between the trimmed V and J ends, which lost 2 bases and 2 bases, there was a span of 9 bases. CDR3 in DNA: TGTGCCAGCTCACCAAGGGCGGAGCAAGAGACCCAGTACTTC. As protein: CASSPRAEQETQYF.